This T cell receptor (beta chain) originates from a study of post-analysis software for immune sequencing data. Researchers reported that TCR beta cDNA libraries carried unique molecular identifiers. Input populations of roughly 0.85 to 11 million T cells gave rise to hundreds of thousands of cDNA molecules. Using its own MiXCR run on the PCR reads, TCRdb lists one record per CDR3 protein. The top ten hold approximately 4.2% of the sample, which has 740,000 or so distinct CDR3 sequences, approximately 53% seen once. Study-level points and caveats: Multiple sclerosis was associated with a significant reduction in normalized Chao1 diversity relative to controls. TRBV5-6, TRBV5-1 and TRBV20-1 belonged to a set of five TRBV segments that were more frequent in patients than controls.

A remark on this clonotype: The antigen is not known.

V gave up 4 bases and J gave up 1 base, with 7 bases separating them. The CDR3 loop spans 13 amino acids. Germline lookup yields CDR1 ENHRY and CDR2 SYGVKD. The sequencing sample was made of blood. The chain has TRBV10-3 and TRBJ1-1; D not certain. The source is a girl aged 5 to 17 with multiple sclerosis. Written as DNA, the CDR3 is TGTGCCATCAGTGGAGCAGGGAACACTGAAGCTTTCTTT. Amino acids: CAISGAGNTEAFF.